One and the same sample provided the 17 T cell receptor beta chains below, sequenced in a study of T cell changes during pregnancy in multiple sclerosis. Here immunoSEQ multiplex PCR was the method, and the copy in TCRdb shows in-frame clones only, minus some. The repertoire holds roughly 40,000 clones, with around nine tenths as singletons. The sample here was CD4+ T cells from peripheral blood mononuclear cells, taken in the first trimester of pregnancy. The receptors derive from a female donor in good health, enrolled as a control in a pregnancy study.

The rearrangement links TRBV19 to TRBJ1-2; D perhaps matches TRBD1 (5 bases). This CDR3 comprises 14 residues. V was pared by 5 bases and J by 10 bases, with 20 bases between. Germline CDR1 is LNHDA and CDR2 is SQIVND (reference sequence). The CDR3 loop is CASSVGGDSSNYTF. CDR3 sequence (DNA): TGTGCCAGTAGTGTTGGAGGGGATTCGTCCAACTACACCTTC.

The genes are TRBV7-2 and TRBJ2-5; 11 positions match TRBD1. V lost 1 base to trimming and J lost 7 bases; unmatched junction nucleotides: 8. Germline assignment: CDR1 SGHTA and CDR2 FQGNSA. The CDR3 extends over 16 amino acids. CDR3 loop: CASSLGIGQGASTQYF. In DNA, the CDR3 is TGTGCCAGCAGCTTAGGGATTGGACAGGGGGCGTCGACCCAGTACTTC.

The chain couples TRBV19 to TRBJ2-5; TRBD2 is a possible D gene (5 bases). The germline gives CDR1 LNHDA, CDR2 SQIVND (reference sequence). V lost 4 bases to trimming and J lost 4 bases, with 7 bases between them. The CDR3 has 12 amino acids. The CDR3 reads CASSSRGETQYF. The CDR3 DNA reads TGTGCCAGTAGTAGTCGGGGAGAGACCCAGTACTTC.

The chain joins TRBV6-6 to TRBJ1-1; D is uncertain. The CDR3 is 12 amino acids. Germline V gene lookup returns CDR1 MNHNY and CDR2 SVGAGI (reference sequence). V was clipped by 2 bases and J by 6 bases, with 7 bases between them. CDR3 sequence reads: CASSYRRPEAFF. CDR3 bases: TGTGCCAGCAGTTACCGGAGGCCTGAAGCTTTCTTT.

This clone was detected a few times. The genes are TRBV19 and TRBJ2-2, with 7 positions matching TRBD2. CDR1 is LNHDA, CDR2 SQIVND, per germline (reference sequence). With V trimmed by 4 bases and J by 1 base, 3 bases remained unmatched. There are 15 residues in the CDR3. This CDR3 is CASSKTSLNTGELFF. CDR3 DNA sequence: TGTGCCAGTAGTAAGACTAGCCTGAACACCGGGGAGCTGTTTTTT. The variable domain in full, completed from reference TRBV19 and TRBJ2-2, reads DGGITQSPKYLFRKEGQNVTLSCEQNLNHDAMYWYRQDPGQGLRLIYYSQIVNDFQKGDIAEGYSVSREKKESFPLTVTSAQKNPTAFYLCASSKTSLNTGELFFGEGSRLTVL.

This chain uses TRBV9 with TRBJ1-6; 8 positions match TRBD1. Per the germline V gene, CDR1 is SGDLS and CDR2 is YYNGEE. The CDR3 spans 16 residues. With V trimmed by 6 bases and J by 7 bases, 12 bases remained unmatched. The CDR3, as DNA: TGTGCCAGCACCAAAAACCTTGGGACAGGAAATTCACCCCTCCACTTT. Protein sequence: CASTKNLGTGNSPLHF.

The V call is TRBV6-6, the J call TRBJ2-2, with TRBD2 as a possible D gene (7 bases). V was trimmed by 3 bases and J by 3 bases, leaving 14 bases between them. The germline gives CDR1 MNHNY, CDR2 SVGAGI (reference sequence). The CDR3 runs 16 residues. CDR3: CASSYGGGGDTGELFF. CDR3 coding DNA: TGTGCCAGCAGTTATGGGGGGGGCGGGGACACCGGGGAGCTGTTTTTT.

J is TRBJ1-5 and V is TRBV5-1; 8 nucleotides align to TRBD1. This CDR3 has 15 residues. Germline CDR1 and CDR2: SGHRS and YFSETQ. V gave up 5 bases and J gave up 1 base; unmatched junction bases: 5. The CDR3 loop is CASSLTGESNQPQHF. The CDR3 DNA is TGCGCCAGCAGTTTGACAGGGGAAAGCAATCAGCCCCAGCATTTT.

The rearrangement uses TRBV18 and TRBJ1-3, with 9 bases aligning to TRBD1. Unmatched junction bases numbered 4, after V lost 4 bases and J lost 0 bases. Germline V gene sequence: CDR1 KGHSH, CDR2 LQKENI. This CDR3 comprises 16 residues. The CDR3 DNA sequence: TGTGCCAGCTCACACGGACAGGGGACCTCTGGAAACACCATATATTTT. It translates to CASSHGQGTSGNTIYF.

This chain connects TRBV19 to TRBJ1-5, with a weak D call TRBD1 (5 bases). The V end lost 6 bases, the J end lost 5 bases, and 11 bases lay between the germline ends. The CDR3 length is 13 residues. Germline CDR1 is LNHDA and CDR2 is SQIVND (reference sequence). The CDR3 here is CASRRQLDQPQHF. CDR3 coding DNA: TGTGCCAGTAGGAGACAGCTAGATCAGCCCCAGCATTTT.

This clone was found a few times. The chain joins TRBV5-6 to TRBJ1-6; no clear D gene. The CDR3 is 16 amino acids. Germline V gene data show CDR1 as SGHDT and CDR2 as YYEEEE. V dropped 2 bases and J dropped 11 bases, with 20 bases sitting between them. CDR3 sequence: CASSLMGFDLLPPLHF. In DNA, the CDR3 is TGTGCCAGCAGCTTAATGGGCTTTGATCTCTTGCCACCCCTCCACTTT.

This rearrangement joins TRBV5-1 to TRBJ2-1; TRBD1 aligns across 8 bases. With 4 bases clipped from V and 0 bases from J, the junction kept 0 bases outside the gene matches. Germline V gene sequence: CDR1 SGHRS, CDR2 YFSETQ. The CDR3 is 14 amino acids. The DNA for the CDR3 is TGCGCCAGCAGCGGACAGGGCTCCTACAATGAGCAGTTCTTC. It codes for CASSGQGSYNEQFF.

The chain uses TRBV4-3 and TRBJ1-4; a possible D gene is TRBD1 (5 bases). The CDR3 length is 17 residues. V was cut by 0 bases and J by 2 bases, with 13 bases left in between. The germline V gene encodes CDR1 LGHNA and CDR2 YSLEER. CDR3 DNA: TGCGCCAGCAGCCAAGATCGCGACAGTCGGACTAATGAAAAACTGTTTTTT. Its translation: CASSQDRDSRTNEKLFF.

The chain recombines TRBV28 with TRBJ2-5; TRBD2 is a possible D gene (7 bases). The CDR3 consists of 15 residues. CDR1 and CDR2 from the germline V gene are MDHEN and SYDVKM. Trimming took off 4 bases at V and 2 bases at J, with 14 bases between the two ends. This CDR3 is CASSWGGGVQETQYF. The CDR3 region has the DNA TGTGCCAGCAGTTGGGGGGGCGGGGTACAAGAGACCCAGTACTTC. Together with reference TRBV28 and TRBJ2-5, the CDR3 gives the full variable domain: DVKVTQSSRYLVKRTGEKVFLECVQDMDHENMFWYRQDPGLGLRLIYFSYDVKMKEKGDIPEGYSVSREKKERFSLILESASTNQTSMYLCASSWGGGVQETQYFGPGTRLLVL.

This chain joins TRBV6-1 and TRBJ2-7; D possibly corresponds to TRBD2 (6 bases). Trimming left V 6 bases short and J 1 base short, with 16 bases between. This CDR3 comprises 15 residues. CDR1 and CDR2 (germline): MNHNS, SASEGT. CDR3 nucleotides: TGTGCCAGCAGGGGGTGGGGGGAAAGGTCCTACGAGCAGTACTTC. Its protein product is CASRGWGERSYEQYF.

The CDR3 protein is CAIGLIGPQRETQYF. CDR3 coding DNA: TGTGCCATCGGACTCATAGGACCGCAACGGGAGACCCAGTACTTC. This chain uses TRBV10-3 with TRBJ2-5; a possible D gene is TRBD2 (5 bases). Germline CDR1 and CDR2: ENHRY and SYGVKD. The V end lost 8 bases, the J end lost 5 bases, and 21 bases lay between the germline ends. This CDR3 has 15 amino acids.

CDR3 DNA: TGTGCCAGCAGCTCCAAGAGGGAAAACACTGAAGCTTTCTTT. This encodes CASSSKRENTEAFF. The chain carries TRBV2 and TRBJ1-1; D is uncertain. The V gene lost 6 bases and the J gene lost 2 bases, with 13 bases spanning the gap. This CDR3 has 14 amino acids. Germline CDR1 and CDR2: SNHLY and FYNNEI.